This entry describes one TCR beta chain. Original data processing: Using reference gene primer amplification, nucleated cell counts were estimated. The protocol was immunoSEQ multiplex PCR, while the TCRdb copy is restricted to in-frame clones and leaves out a portion. V and J calls and clone size follow that table, whereas D and trimming were derived from the DNA. The sample yields 35,000 to 40,000 clones, about 91% seen once. This sample is part of a study of blood T cell repertoires in COVID-19. Germline V gene lookup returns CDR1 MNHNY and CDR2 SVGAGI (reference sequence). The ends lost 4 bases at V and 12 bases at J; junction bases unmatched: 8. The CDR3 consists of 13 residues.

The source material was peripheral blood. The sequence derives from a human donor in a cohort sampled during active COVID-19. The chain links TRBV6-6 to TRBJ2-1, with 8 nucleotides matching TRBD2. In nucleotides, the CDR3 is TGTGCCAGCAGTTCCGGGACTAGTGTTGGGCAGTTCTTC. Its translation: CASSSGTSVGQFF.